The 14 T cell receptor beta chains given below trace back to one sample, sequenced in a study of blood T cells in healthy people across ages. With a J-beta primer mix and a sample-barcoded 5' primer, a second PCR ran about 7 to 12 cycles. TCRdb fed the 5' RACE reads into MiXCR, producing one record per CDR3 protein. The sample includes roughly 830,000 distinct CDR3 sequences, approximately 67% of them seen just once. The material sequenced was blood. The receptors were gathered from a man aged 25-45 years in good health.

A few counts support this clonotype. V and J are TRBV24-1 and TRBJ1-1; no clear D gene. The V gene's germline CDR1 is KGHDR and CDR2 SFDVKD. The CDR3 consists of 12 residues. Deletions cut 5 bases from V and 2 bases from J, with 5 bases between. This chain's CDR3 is CATSAPNTEAFF. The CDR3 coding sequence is TGTGCCACCAGTGCCCCTAACACTGAAGCTTTCTTT.

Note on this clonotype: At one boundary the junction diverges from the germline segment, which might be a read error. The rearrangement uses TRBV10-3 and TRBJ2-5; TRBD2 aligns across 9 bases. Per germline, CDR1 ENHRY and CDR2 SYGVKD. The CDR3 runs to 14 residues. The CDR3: CAVSASGAQETQYF. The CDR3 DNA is TGTGCCGTCAGTGCTAGCGGGGCCCAAGAGACCCAGTACTTC.

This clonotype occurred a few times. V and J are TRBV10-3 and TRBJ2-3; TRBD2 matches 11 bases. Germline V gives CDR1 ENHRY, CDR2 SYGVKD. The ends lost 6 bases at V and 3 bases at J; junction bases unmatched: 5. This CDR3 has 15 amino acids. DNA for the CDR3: TGTGCCATCAGGAAGACTAGCGGGGTTACAGATACGCAGTATTTT. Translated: CAIRKTSGVTDTQYF.

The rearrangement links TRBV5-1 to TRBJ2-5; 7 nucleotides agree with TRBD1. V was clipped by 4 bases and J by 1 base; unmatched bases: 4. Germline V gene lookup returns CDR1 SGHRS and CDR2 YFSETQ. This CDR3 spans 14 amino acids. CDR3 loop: CASSRTGSQETQYF. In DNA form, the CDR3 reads TGCGCCAGCAGCCGGACAGGCTCCCAAGAGACCCAGTACTTC.

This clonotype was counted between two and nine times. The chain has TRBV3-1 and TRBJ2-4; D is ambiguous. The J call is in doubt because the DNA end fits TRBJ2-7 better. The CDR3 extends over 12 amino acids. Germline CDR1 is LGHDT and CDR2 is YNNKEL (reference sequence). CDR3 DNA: TGTGCCAGCAGCCAAGCGGAATCCGAGCAGTACTTC. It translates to CASSQAESEQYF.

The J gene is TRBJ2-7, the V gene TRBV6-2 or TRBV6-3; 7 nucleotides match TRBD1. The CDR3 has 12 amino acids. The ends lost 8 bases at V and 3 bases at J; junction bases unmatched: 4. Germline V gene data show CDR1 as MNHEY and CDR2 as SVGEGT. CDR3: CASGQVNYEQYF. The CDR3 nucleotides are TGTGCCAGCGGACAGGTCAACTACGAGCAGTACTTC.

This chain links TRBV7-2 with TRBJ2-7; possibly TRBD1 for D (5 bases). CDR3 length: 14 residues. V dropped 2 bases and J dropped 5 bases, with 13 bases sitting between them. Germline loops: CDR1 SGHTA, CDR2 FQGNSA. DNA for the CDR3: TGTGCCAGCAGCTTAAATTTTGAAGGGGACGAGCAGTACTTC. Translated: CASSLNFEGDEQYF.

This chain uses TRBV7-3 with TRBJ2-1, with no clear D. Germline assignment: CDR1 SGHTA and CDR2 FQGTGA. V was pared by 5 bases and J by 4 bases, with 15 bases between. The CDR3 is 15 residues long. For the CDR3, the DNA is TGTGCCAGCAGCCTTCAGGAATCCGGATACAATGAGCAGTTCTTC. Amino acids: CASSLQESGYNEQFF.

The CDR3 reads CSARDTGGSYEQYF. The CDR3 DNA reads as TGCAGTGCTAGAGATACAGGGGGGTCCTACGAGCAGTACTTC. The chain links TRBV20-1 to TRBJ2-7; 8 bases agree with TRBD1. Per germline, CDR1 DFQATT and CDR2 SNEGSKA (reference sequence). Trimming took 0 bases from V and 1 from J; bases not matched to a gene: 2. This CDR3 is built from 14 residues.

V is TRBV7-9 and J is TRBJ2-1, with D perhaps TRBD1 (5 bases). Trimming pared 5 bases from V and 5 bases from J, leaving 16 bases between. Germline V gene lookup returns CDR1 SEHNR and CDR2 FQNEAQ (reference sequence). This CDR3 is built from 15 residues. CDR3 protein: CASSPSRAGDNEQFF. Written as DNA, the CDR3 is TGTGCCAGCAGCCCCTCCAGGGCCGGAGACAATGAGCAGTTCTTC.

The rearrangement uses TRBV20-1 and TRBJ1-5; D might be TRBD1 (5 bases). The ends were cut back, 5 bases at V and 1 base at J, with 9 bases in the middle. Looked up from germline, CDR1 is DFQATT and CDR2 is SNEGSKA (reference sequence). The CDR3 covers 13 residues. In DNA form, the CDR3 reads TGCAGTGCTGATGGGGGGAGCAATCAGCCCCAGCATTTT. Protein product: CSADGGSNQPQHF.

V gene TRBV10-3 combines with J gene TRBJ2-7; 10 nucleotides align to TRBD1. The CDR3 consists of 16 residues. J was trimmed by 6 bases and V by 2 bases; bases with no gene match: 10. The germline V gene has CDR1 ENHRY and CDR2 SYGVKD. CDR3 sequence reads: CAISEPGGQGITEQYF. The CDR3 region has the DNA TGTGCCATCAGTGAGCCGGGGGGACAGGGGATAACCGAGCAGTACTTC.

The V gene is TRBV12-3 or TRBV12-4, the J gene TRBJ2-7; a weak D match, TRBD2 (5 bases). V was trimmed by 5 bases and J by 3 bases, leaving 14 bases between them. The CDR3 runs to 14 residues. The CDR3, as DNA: TGTGCCAGCAGTCCCACGGCGGGTAGCTACGAGCAGTACTTC. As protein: CASSPTAGSYEQYF.

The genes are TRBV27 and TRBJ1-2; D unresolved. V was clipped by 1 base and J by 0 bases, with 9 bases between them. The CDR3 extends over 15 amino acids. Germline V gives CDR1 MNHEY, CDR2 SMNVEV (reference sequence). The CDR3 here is CASSLFSGANYGYTF. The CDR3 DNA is TGTGCCAGCAGTTTATTTTCAGGAGCTAACTATGGCTACACCTTC.